What follows are 25 T cell receptor beta chains derived from one specimen sequenced in a study of CD8 T cells in Susac syndrome. An input of about 0.45 to 1 ug of RNA was subjected to reverse transcription using random hexamers. TCRdb called the immunoSEQ multiplex PCR reads again in MiXCR, with one record for every CDR3 protein. The data show nearly 200,000 distinct CDR3 sequences, with about 95% seen just once and 0.093% held by the top ten. The sample taken for sequencing was CD4+ T cells from PBMCs. The receptors derive from a human donor with multiple sclerosis.

The gene calls are TRBV24-1 and TRBJ2-1; 7 bases agree with TRBD1. CDR3 length equals 16 residues. Germline V gene data show CDR1 as KGHDR and CDR2 as SFDVKD. The J segment lost 3 bases and the V segment lost 3 bases, leaving 7 bases of the junction unmatched. CDR3: CATSDTSGQDYNEQFF. The CDR3 region has the DNA TGTGCCACCAGTGATACCTCTGGACAGGACTACAATGAGCAGTTCTTC.

This sequence joins TRBV4-1 and TRBJ1-2; D gene unclear. The germline gives CDR1 MGHRA, CDR2 YSYEKL. V lost 1 base, J lost 4 bases, and 10 bases lay in between. This CDR3 has 14 residues. CDR3 sequence: CASSQAAALYGYTF. CDR3 nucleotide sequence: TGCGCCAGCAGCCAAGCCGCAGCGCTCTATGGCTACACCTTC.

The chain recombines TRBV6-2 or TRBV6-3 with TRBJ2-7; TRBD2 is a possible D gene (5 bases). Germline assignment: CDR1 MNHEY and CDR2 SVGEGT. The CDR3 consists of 13 residues. V gave up 5 bases and J gave up 6 bases, with 14 bases separating them. This CDR3 reads CASSPRLGGEQYF. CDR3 nucleotide sequence: TGTGCCAGCAGTCCCCGTCTCGGAGGCGAGCAGTACTTC.

V is TRBV5-1 and J is TRBJ2-5, with D possibly matching TRBD1 (6 bases). Deletions cut 4 bases from V and 5 bases from J, with 12 bases between. The germline CDR1 and CDR2 sequences are SGHRS and YFSETQ. This CDR3 has 13 amino acids. Here the CDR3 reads CASSPAGEETQYF. The CDR3 DNA reads as TGCGCCAGCAGCCCCGCAGGGGAGGAGACCCAGTACTTC. The whole variable domain, remainder taken from reference TRBV5-1 and TRBJ2-5, is KAGVTQTPRYLIKTRGQQVTLSCSPISGHRSVSWYQQTPGQGLQFLFEYFSETQRNKGNFPGRFSGRQFSNSRSEMNVSTLELGDSALYLCASSPAGEETQYFGPGTRLLVL.

The gene calls are TRBV3-1 and TRBJ2-5; tentative D call: TRBD2 (5 bases). The ends were cut back, 5 bases at V and 5 bases at J, with 12 bases in the middle. There are 13 residues in the CDR3. Germline CDR1 reads LGHDT; CDR2 reads YNNKEL (reference sequence). In DNA form, the CDR3 reads TGTGCCAGCAGCAACGACCAGCGGGAGACCCAGTACTTC. Protein: CASSNDQRETQYF.

This clonotype was observed a handful of times. The chain recombines TRBV2 with TRBJ1-5; 7 bases match TRBD1. The germline V gene has CDR1 SNHLY and CDR2 FYNNEI. The CDR3 sequence is 13 residues long. With V trimmed by 4 bases and J by 4 bases, 1 base remained unmatched. CDR3 in amino acids: CASSGTGNQPQHF. The CDR3 DNA is TGTGCCAGCAGTGGGACAGGTAATCAGCCCCAGCATTTT.

The rearrangement links TRBV13 to TRBJ1-1; tentatively, D is TRBD1 (6 bases). In germline, CDR1 is PRHDT, CDR2 FYEKMQ (reference sequence). The V end was cut by 7 bases, the J end by 6 bases, with 15 bases between. The CDR3 has 13 residues. The CDR3 region is CASTQGIPPEAFF. The CDR3 DNA reads as TGTGCCAGCACTCAGGGGATCCCCCCTGAAGCTTTCTTT.

The chain links TRBV5-6 to TRBJ2-2; the D is unclear. The length of the CDR3 is 15 residues. Trimming took 2 bases from V and 2 from J, leaving 10 bases between them. Germline CDR1 and CDR2: SGHDT and YYEEEE. Here the CDR3 DNA reads TGTGCCAGCAGCTTCCCGACTGGCAACACCGGGGAGCTGTTTTTT. It encodes CASSFPTGNTGELFF.

This clonotype was counted a few times. The V and J genes are TRBV19 and TRBJ2-6; maybe TRBD2 (6 bases). The CDR3 sequence is 13 residues long. Trimming pared 8 bases from V and 2 bases from J, leaving 7 bases between. Germline V lookup: CDR1 LNHDA, CDR2 SQIVND (reference sequence). In DNA form, the CDR3 reads TGTGCCAGTCGACTAGCTGGGGCCAACGTCCTGACTTTC. This gives the protein CASRLAGANVLTF.

The chain combines TRBV23-1 with TRBJ1-5; D might be TRBD1 (5 bases). TRBV23-1 is known as an ORF, though its function is uncertain. V lost 2 bases, J lost 2 bases, and 13 bases lay in between. The CDR3 spans 16 residues. CDR3 nucleotides: TGCGCCAGCAGTCAAGAAAGGAGGGACGGCAATCAGCCCCAGCATTTT. Translated: CASSQERRDGNQPQHF.

V gene TRBV15 combines with J gene TRBJ2-5; TRBD1 matches at 8 bases. The CDR3 spans 16 residues. Trimming cost V 0 bases and J 1 base; bases outside gene matches: 4. Germline V gives CDR1 LNHNV, CDR2 YYDKDF (reference sequence). The chain's CDR3 is CATSRDGGQGQETQYF. The DNA for the CDR3 is TGTGCCACCAGCAGAGATGGAGGACAGGGCCAAGAGACCCAGTACTTC.

The V and J genes are TRBV18 and TRBJ1-5; unclear D gene. This CDR3 has 13 residues. Per the germline V gene, CDR1 is KGHSH and CDR2 is LQKENI. Deletions cut 3 bases from V and 7 bases from J, with 10 bases between. The CDR3 loop is CASSPGRNQPQHF. DNA of the CDR3: TGTGCCAGCTCACCGGGGAGAAACCAGCCCCAGCATTTT.

The chain links TRBV7-9 to TRBJ2-7; D is possibly TRBD1 or TRBD2 (5 bases each). Germline values: CDR1 SEHNR, CDR2 FQNEAQ (reference sequence). Between the trimmed V and J ends, which lost 3 bases and 6 bases, there was a span of 21 bases. CDR3 length: 16 residues. CDR3 DNA sequence: TGTGCCAGCAGCTTTTACCGCACACGGGGCTCCGGCGAGCAGTACTTC. This gives the protein CASSFYRTRGSGEQYF.

The chain uses TRBV27 and TRBJ1-1; TRBD1 might be the D (6 bases). The V end was cut by 6 bases, the J end by 5 bases, with 16 bases between. Germline lookup yields CDR1 MNHEY and CDR2 SMNVEV (reference sequence). The CDR3 has 14 amino acids. CDR3 in DNA: TGTGCCAGCAGCCAACTCAGGGGCCGTACTGAAGCTTTCTTT. It yields the protein CASSQLRGRTEAFF.

This clonotype was counted a single time. The rearrangement joins TRBV12-3 or TRBV12-4 to TRBJ2-7, with 11 positions matching TRBD2. The CDR3 extends over 14 amino acids. With V trimmed by 6 bases and J by 5 bases, 6 bases remained unmatched. The CDR3 DNA sequence: TGTGCCAGCAGCACTAGCGGGAGAAGCAACGAGCAGTACTTC. It yields the protein CASSTSGRSNEQYF.

The rearrangement uses TRBV24-1 and TRBJ2-3; a weak D match, TRBD2 (6 bases). The V and J ends lost 9 bases and 9 bases respectively, with 18 bases between them. The germline CDR1 and CDR2 sequences are KGHDR and SFDVKD. The CDR3 spans 13 residues. DNA for the CDR3: TGTGCCACCGACGCGGGGTTTCCGCAAACGCAGTATTTT. Protein sequence: CATDAGFPQTQYF.

The V gene is TRBV6-1, the J gene TRBJ2-3; 10 bases match TRBD2. The junction had 12 bases not matched to a gene; V was cut back by 6 bases and J by 0 bases. Germline-derived CDR1 and CDR2 are MNHNS and SASEGT. The CDR3 has 18 amino acids. The CDR3 DNA reads TGTGCCAGCAGCCGGGGAGATCTAGCGGGAGTGAGCACAGATACGCAGTATTTT. This sequence encodes CASSRGDLAGVSTDTQYF.

This rearrangement joins TRBV29-1 to TRBJ1-2; D gene ambiguous. The germline gives CDR1 SQVTM, CDR2 ANQGSEA. This CDR3 is 13 amino acids long. The ends were cut back, 6 bases at V and 4 bases at J, with 15 bases in the middle. CDR3 nucleotide sequence: TGCAGCGTGTCCTCCGATGTTCGCTATGGCTACACCTTC. Protein: CSVSSDVRYGYTF. Based on the CDR3 plus reference TRBV29-1 and TRBJ1-2, the full variable domain is SAVISQKPSRDICQRGTSLTIQCQVDSQVTMMFWYRQQPGQSLTLIATANQGSEATYESGFVIDKFPISRPNLTFSTLTVSNMSPEDSSIYLCSVSSDVRYGYTFGSGTRLTVV.

J is TRBJ1-5 and V is TRBV24-1; tentatively, D is TRBD1 (5 bases). Trimming pared 5 bases from V and 7 bases from J, leaving 11 bases between. The CDR3 is made up of 13 amino acids. CDR1 KGHDR and CDR2 SFDVKD come from the germline V gene. The CDR3 coding sequence is TGTGCCACCAGTGGGGGGGACTGGCAGCCCCAGCATTTT. Translating it yields CATSGGDWQPQHF.

J is TRBJ1-1 and V is TRBV29-1, with D perhaps matching TRBD1 (5 bases). From germline, CDR1 is SQVTM and CDR2 ANQGSEA. The V gene lost 3 bases and the J gene lost 4 bases, with 15 bases spanning the gap. The CDR3 runs 14 residues. The DNA for the CDR3 is TGCAGCGTTGATAGAAGGCGTCAGGGCACTGAAGCTTTCTTT. This translates into CSVDRRRQGTEAFF.

The CDR3 DNA reads as TGTGCCACCAGCAGAGAGGTGGGCGCTGGCTACACCTTC. Translation: CATSREVGAGYTF. The V call is TRBV15, the J call TRBJ1-2; D not resolved. The V gene's germline CDR1 is LNHNV and CDR2 YYDKDF (reference sequence). Deletions cut 0 bases from V and 7 bases from J, with 9 bases between. The CDR3 consists of 13 residues.

J is TRBJ2-5 and V is TRBV9; weak D call: TRBD2 (5 bases). V dropped 0 bases and J dropped 6 bases, with 15 bases sitting between them. The CDR3 length is 15 residues. Germline CDR1 is SGDLS and CDR2 is YYNGEE. CDR3 amino acids: CASSVGSSHGQTQYF. CDR3 DNA: TGTGCCAGCAGCGTAGGGTCTAGCCACGGGCAGACCCAGTACTTC.

V gene TRBV18 combines with J gene TRBJ2-3; D is uncertain. The germline CDR1 and CDR2 sequences are KGHSH and LQKENI. This CDR3 is built from 13 residues. Trimming cost V 5 bases and J 5 bases, with 11 bases left between them. CDR3 in amino acids: CASSGQARDTQYF. The CDR3, as DNA: TGTGCCAGCTCAGGGCAGGCCAGAGATACGCAGTATTTT.

This clonotype has more than one count but fewer than ten. The rearrangement links TRBV30 to TRBJ1-2; D unclear. This CDR3 is 11 amino acids long. Per germline, CDR1 GTSNPN and CDR2 SVGIG (reference sequence). V was pared by 3 bases and J by 4 bases, with 6 bases between. CDR3 sequence: CAWRTAYGYTF. CDR3 in DNA: TGTGCCTGGAGGACGGCCTATGGCTACACCTTC.

V gene TRBV20-1 combines with J gene TRBJ2-1; D unresolved. Germline assignment: CDR1 DFQATT and CDR2 SNEGSKA (reference sequence). V was shortened by 0 bases and J by 10 bases, with 10 bases between the two germline ends. The CDR3 has 12 amino acids. Written as DNA, the CDR3 is TGCAGTGCTAGAGATCCTCGAGCAGAGCAGTTCTTC. Protein sequence: CSARDPRAEQFF.